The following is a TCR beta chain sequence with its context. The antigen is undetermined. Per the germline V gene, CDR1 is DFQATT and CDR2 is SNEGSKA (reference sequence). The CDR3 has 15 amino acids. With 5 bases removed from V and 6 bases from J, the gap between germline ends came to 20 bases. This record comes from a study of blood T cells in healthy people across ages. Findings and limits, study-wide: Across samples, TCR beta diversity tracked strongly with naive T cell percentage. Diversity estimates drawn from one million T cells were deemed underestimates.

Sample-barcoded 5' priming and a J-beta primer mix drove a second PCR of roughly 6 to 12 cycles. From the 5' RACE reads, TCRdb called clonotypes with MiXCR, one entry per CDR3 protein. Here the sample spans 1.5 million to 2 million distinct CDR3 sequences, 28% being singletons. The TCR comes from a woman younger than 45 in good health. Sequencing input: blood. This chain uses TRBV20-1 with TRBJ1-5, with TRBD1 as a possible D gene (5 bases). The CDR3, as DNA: TGCAGTGCTCTAGAGGACACGGGAATATCTCAGCCCCAGCATTTT. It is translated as CSALEDTGISQPQHF.